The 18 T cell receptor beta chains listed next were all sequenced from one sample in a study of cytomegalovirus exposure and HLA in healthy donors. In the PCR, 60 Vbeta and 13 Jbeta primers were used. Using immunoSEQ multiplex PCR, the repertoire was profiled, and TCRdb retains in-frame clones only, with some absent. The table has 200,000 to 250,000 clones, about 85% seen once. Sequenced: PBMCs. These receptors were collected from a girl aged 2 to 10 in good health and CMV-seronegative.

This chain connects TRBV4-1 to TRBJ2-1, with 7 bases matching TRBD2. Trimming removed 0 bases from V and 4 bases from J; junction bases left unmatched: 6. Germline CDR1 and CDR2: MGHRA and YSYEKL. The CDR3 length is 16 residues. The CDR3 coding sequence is TGCGCCAGCAGCCAAGACCCCGGGAGGATGTACAATGAGCAGTTCTTC. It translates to CASSQDPGRMYNEQFF.

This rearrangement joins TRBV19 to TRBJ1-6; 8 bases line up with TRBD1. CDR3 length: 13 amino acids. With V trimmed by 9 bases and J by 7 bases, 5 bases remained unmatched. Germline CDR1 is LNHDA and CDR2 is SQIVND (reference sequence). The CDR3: CASAGGANSPLHF. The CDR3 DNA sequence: TGTGCCAGCGCAGGGGGCGCGAATTCACCCCTCCACTTT.

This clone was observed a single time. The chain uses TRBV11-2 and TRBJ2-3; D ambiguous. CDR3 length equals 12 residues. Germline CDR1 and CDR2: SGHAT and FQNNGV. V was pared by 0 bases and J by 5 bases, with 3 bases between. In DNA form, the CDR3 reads TGTGCCAGCAGCTTAGAGAGAGATACGCAGTATTTT. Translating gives CASSLERDTQYF.

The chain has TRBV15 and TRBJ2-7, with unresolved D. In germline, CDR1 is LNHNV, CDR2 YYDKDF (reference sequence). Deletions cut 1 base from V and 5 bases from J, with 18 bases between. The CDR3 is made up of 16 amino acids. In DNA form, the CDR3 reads TGTGCCACCAGCAGAGGGGCGACCTTCACACATCACGAGCAGTACTTC. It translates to CATSRGATFTHHEQYF.

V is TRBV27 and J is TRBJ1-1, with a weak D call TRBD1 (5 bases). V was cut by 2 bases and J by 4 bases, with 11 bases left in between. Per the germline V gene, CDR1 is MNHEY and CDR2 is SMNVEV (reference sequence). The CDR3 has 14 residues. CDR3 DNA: TGTGCCAGCAGTTTAGTGGGGGGTCCCACTGAAGCTTTCTTT. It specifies CASSLVGGPTEAFF.

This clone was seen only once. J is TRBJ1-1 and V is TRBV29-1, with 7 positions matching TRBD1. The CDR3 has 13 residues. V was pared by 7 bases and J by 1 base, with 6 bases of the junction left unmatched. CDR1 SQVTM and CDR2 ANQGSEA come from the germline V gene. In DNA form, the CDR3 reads TGCAGCGCCGGCGGGACAGAGAACACTGAAGCTTTCTTT. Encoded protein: CSAGGTENTEAFF. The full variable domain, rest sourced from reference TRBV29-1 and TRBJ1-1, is SAVISQKPSRDICQRGTSLTIQCQVDSQVTMMFWYRQQPGQSLTLIATANQGSEATYESGFVIDKFPISRPNLTFSTLTVSNMSPEDSSIYLCSAGGTENTEAFFGQGTRLTVV.

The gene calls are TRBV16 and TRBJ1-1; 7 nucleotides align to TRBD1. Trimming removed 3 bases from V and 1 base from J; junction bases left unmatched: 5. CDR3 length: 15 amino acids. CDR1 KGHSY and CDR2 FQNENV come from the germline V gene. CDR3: CASSQRQGANTEAFF. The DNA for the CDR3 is TGTGCCAGCAGCCAGCGACAGGGAGCGAACACTGAAGCTTTCTTT.

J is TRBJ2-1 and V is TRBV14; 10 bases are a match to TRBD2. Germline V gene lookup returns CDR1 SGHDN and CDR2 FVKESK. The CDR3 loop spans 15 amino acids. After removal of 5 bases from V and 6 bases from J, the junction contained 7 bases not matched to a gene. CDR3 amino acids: CASSSRAGGLNEQFF. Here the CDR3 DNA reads TGTGCCAGCAGCTCCCGAGCGGGAGGGCTCAATGAGCAGTTCTTC.

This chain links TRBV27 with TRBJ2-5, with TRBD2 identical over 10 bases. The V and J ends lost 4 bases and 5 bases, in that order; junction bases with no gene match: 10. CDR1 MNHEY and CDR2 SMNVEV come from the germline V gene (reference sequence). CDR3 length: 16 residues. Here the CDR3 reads CASSSSAGGRGETQYF. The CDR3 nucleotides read TGTGCCAGCAGTTCCTCAGCGGGAGGGAGGGGGGAGACCCAGTACTTC.

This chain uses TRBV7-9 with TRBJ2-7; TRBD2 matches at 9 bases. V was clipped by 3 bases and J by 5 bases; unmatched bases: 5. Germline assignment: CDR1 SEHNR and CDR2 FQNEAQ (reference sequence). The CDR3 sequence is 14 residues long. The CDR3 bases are TGTGCCAGCAGCTTTAGCGGGAGTTTCAACGAGCAGTACTTC. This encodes CASSFSGSFNEQYF.

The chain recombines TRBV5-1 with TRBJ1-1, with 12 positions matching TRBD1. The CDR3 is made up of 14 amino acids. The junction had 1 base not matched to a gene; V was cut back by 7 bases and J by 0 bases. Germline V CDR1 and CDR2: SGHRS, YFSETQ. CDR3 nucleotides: TGCGCCAGCCGGGACAGGGGGCTGAACACTGAAGCTTTCTTT. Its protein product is CASRDRGLNTEAFF.

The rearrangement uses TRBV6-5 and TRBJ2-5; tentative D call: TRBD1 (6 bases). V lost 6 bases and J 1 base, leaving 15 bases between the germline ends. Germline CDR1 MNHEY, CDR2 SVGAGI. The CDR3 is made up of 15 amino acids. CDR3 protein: CASSPPWGPQETQYF. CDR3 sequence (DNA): TGTGCCAGCAGCCCCCCATGGGGGCCCCAAGAGACCCAGTACTTC.

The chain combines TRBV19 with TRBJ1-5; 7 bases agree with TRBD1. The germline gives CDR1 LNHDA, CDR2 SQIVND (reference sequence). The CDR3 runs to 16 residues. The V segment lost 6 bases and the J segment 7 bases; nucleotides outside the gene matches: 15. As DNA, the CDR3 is TGTGCCAGTAGGCCTCAAGGGGGACAGACTTCACAGCCCCAGCATTTT. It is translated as CASRPQGGQTSQPQHF.

The CDR3 loop is CASSLGGNTIYF. CDR3 in DNA: TGCGCCAGCAGCTTGGGAGGGAACACCATATATTTT. The rearrangement joins TRBV5-1 to TRBJ1-3; the D is unclear. The CDR3 covers 12 residues. Trimming shortened V by 0 bases and J by 7 bases, and 5 bases separated the two germline ends. Looked up from germline, CDR1 is SGHRS and CDR2 is YFSETQ.

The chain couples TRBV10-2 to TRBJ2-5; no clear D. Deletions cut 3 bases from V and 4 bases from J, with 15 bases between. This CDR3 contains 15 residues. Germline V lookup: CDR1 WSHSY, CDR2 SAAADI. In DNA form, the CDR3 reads TGCGCCAGCAGTGACCGGTACCCCAACCGAGAGACCCAGTACTTC. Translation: CASSDRYPNRETQYF.

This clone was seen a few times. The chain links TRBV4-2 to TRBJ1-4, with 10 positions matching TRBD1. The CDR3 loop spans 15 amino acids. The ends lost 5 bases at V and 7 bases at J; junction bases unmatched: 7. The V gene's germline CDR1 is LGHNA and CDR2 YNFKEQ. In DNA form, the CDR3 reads TGTGCCAGCAGCACCAGACAGGGGGCAAGTGAAAAACTGTTTTTT. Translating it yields CASSTRQGASEKLFF.

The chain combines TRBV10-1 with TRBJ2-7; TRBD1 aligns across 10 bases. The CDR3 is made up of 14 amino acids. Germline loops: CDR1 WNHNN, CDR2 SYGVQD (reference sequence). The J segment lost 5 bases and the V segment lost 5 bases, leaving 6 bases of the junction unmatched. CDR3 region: CASSSGTGVNEQYF. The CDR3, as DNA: TGCGCCAGCAGTTCCGGGACAGGGGTCAACGAGCAGTACTTC.

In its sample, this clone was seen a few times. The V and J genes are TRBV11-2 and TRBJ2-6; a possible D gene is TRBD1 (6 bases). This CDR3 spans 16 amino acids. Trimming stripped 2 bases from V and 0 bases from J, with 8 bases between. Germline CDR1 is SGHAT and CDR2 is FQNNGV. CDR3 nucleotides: TGTGCCAGCAGCTTAAACAGGGTCTCTGGGGCCAACGTCCTGACTTTC. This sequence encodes CASSLNRVSGANVLTF.